This T cell receptor beta chain came from a study of blood T cell repertoires in COVID-19. Study summary: Acute and convalescent COVID-19 samples came from the United States, Italy and Spain. Sources were T cells, B-cell-depleted T cells, or PBMCs; the material itself was cDNA or gDNA.

CDR1 is MGHRA and CDR2 is YSYEKL in the germline V gene. V was pared by 0 bases and J by 5 bases, with 5 bases of the junction left unmatched. The CDR3 is made up of 15 amino acids. In the authors' workflow: Quantification of nucleated cells was approximated via reference gene primer amplification. Only in-frame clones appear in the TCRdb table, and some are missing; sequencing was by immunoSEQ multiplex PCR. V, J and clone size are those of that table, while D and trimming were read from the DNA. The data hold about 150,000 clones, with about 86% observed a single time. The chain has TRBV4-1 and TRBJ2-3; 7 positions match TRBD2. The specimen was peripheral blood. The source is a woman aged 50 to 60 with active or convalescent COVID-19. DNA of the CDR3: TGCGCCAGCAGCCAAGATTGGGGGGGATTAGATACGCAGTATTTT. It encodes CASSQDWGGLDTQYF.